Sequencing of this TCR beta chain was carried out in a study of tumor-infiltrating lymphocytes in primary liver carcinoma. The source material, roughly 18-32 mg of unsorted bulk tissue, was used to co-extract RNA and DNA. As for this clonotype: A much larger clonotype is one base distant, so this may be a read error.

Trimming removed 7 bases at V and 1 base at J, with 10 bases between. The CDR3 spans 13 residues. In germline, CDR1 is LGHNT, CDR2 FRNRAP. Reverse transcription of approximately 0.55 ug total RNA with a constant-region primer produced TCR beta cDNA. It was through three nested multiplex PCR rounds of slightly modified ARM-PCR that TCR beta libraries arose. The opening two PCR rounds, about 10 cycles each, paired TRBV1-TRBV30 forward primers with a C-beta reverse primer. Via MiXCR, TCRdb re-called the multiplex PCR reads, giving one row per CDR3 protein. The sample records fewer than 110,000 distinct CDR3 sequences, about 70% being singletons.

Sequenced material: liver tumor tissue from sampling region 2. Subset of the sample: tumor region T2, inferior pole. This chain joins TRBV12-5 and TRBJ1-1; the D is unclear. The clonotype originates from a woman between 55 and 75 years old with primary liver carcinoma and hepatitis B virus infection. The CDR3 sequence: CASAGRGNTEAFF. CDR3 DNA sequence: TGTGCTAGTGCAGGACGGGGGAACACTGAAGCTTTCTTT.